Listed here are 29 T cell receptor beta chains from one sample, sequenced in a study of cytomegalovirus exposure and HLA in healthy donors. Amplification used 60 Vbeta primers and 13 Jbeta primers. The repertoire was sequenced with immunoSEQ multiplex PCR; TCRdb's copy has only in-frame clones and lacks some. The sample holds roughly 110,000 clones, 70% seen once. The sequenced sample was PBMCs. These TCRs come from a man aged 25-45 years in good health and CMV-seropositive.

This sequence joins TRBV25-1 and TRBJ2-2; D might be TRBD1 (5 bases). The CDR3 length is 16 residues. The germline gives CDR1 MGHDK, CDR2 SYGVNS. Trimming removed 1 base at V and 4 bases at J, with 13 bases between. CDR3 DNA: TGTGCCAGCAGTGAATTAGGCAGGGCAGGCACCGGGGAGCTGTTTTTT. This encodes CASSELGRAGTGELFF.

The chain is built from TRBV30 and TRBJ1-2, with 12 bases lining up with TRBD1. Germline CDR1 and CDR2: GTSNPN and SVGIG (reference sequence). With V trimmed by 1 base and J by 8 bases, 5 bases remained unmatched. This CDR3 has 14 amino acids. CDR3 protein: CAWSAGQGAEGYTF. The CDR3 nucleotides read TGTGCCTGGAGTGCGGGACAGGGGGCTGAGGGCTACACCTTC.

The chain has TRBV7-2 and TRBJ1-2; 8 bases agree with TRBD1. The length of the CDR3 is 14 residues. V shed 5 bases, J shed 3 bases, and the junction held 5 bases outside the gene matches. The germline V gene encodes CDR1 SGHTA and CDR2 FQGNSA. The CDR3 region is CASSPTDRDYGYTF. CDR3 nucleotides: TGTGCCAGCAGCCCAACGGACAGGGACTATGGCTACACCTTC.

V usage is TRBV2 and J usage is TRBJ2-5; D might be TRBD1 (5 bases). The CDR3 consists of 14 residues. Trimming cost V 7 bases and J 5 bases, with 17 bases left between them. Germline lookup yields CDR1 SNHLY and CDR2 FYNNEI. The CDR3 sequence: CASTPYGSGETQYF. In nucleotides, the CDR3 is TGTGCCAGCACTCCTTATGGGTCAGGGGAGACCCAGTACTTC.

V and J are TRBV5-1 and TRBJ2-5; TRBD2 aligns across 8 bases. The J call may be wrong; the DNA end is better matched by TRBJ2-7. The CDR3 is 14 residues long. Germline CDR1 and CDR2: SGHRS and YFSETQ. This CDR3 is CASSPRGGRYEQYF. The CDR3 DNA reads TGCGCCAGCAGCCCCCGGGGGGGTAGGTACGAGCAGTACTTC.

V and J are TRBV27 and TRBJ2-7, with 8 nucleotides matching TRBD1. With V trimmed by 5 bases and J by 0 bases, 6 bases remained unmatched. The CDR3 covers 15 residues. Germline V gene data show CDR1 as MNHEY and CDR2 as SMNVEV (reference sequence). CDR3 DNA sequence: TGTGCCAGCAGTGGGAGGACAGGGAGCTCCTACGAGCAGTACTTC. Protein: CASSGRTGSSYEQYF.

This clone was recorded a few times. The chain carries TRBV7-8 and TRBJ2-2, with D perhaps matching TRBD2 (6 bases). This CDR3 has 17 residues. V lost 5 bases and J lost 3, with 19 bases in between. Per the germline V gene, CDR1 is SGHVS and CDR2 is FQNEAQ. CDR3 protein: CASSPRDSIGDTGELFF. CDR3 nucleotide sequence: TGTGCCAGCAGCCCCCGGGACTCGATCGGAGACACCGGGGAGCTGTTTTTT. Using reference TRBV7-8 and TRBJ2-2 for the parts outside the CDR3, the full variable domain is GAGVSQSPRYKVAKRGQDVALRCDPISGHVSLFWYQQALGQGPEFLTYFQNEAQLDKSGLPSDRFFAERPEGSVSTLKIQRTQQEDSAVYLCASSPRDSIGDTGELFFGEGSRLTVL.

The chain employs TRBV7-8 and TRBJ2-5; tentative D call: TRBD1 (6 bases). This CDR3 spans 14 amino acids. V was trimmed by 5 bases and J by 11 bases, leaving 21 bases between them. CDR1 SGHVS and CDR2 FQNEAQ come from the germline V gene. The CDR3 reads CASSVGHPLGEQYF. DNA for the CDR3: TGTGCCAGCAGCGTGGGACACCCCCTAGGGGAGCAGTACTTC.

V is TRBV4-1 and J is TRBJ2-5; maybe TRBD2 (6 bases). Germline loops: CDR1 MGHRA, CDR2 YSYEKL. Trimming took 4 bases from V and 5 from J, leaving 20 bases between them. The length of the CDR3 is 16 residues. CDR3 coding DNA: TGCGCCAGCAGCCGGAATGGGGAGGCGAGATCGGAGACCCAGTACTTC. It codes for CASSRNGEARSETQYF.

This clone was seen a handful of times. This chain joins TRBV6-1 and TRBJ1-1, with 9 bases lining up with TRBD1. The CDR3 loop spans 18 amino acids. Trimming cost V 0 bases and J 1 base; bases outside gene matches: 9. The germline V gene encodes CDR1 MNHNS and CDR2 SASEGT. The CDR3 nucleotides read TGTGCCAGCAGTGAAGCGCTAGGACAGGGGTGGGGGAACACTGAAGCTTTCTTT. Translated: CASSEALGQGWGNTEAFF.

The rearrangement joins TRBV15 to TRBJ2-7; 10 nucleotides match TRBD2. This CDR3 has 18 amino acids. The ends lost 1 base at V and 3 bases at J; junction bases unmatched: 12. CDR1 is LNHNV and CDR2 is YYDKDF in the germline V gene (reference sequence). The CDR3 nucleotides read TGTGCCACCAGCAGAGTAGGTAGGGAGCGGGGGGGCCTCTACGAGCAGTACTTC. Translating gives CATSRVGRERGGLYEQYF.

The chain joins TRBV7-8 to TRBJ1-3; 8 nucleotides line up with TRBD1. The length of the CDR3 is 16 residues. Trimming removed 7 bases from V and 0 bases from J; junction bases left unmatched: 8. CDR1 is SGHVS, CDR2 FQNEAQ, per germline. CDR3: CASTRTGLFSGNTIYF. CDR3 DNA sequence: TGTGCCAGCACTAGGACAGGGCTCTTCTCTGGAAACACCATATATTTT.

This clone was detected only a few times. V and J are TRBV7-9 and TRBJ2-4; TRBD2 matches 11 bases. CDR1 SEHNR and CDR2 FQNEAQ come from the germline V gene (reference sequence). With V trimmed by 5 bases and J by 12 bases, 9 bases remained unmatched. This CDR3 contains 14 residues. CDR3 nucleotides: TGTGCCAGCAGCCATACTAGCGGGAGCGACAGTCAGTACTTC. Protein product: CASSHTSGSDSQYF.

This clone has more than one count but fewer than ten. V and J are TRBV2 and TRBJ2-5; 10 bases agree with TRBD2. This CDR3 region has 14 residues. CDR1 is SNHLY and CDR2 is FYNNEI in the germline V gene. J lost 5 bases, V lost 6 bases, and 6 bases had no gene match. CDR3 protein: CASRERGGRETQYF. CDR3 nucleotide sequence: TGTGCCAGCAGGGAGCGGGGGGGCAGGGAGACCCAGTACTTC. Together with reference TRBV2 and TRBJ2-5, the CDR3 gives the full variable domain: EPEVTQTPSHQVTQMGQEVILRCVPISNHLYFYWYRQILGQKVEFLVSFYNNEISEKSEIFDDQFSVERPDGSNFTLKIRSTKLEDSAMYFCASRERGGRETQYFGPGTRLLVL.

The chain carries TRBV19 and TRBJ2-4, with TRBD1 identical over 8 bases. The V and J ends lost 7 bases and 6 bases, in that order; junction bases with no gene match: 11. This CDR3 has 15 residues. Germline V CDR1 and CDR2: LNHDA, SQIVND (reference sequence). The CDR3 spells CASTKEGQGTNIQYF. CDR3 DNA sequence: TGTGCCAGTACAAAGGAAGGACAGGGCACAAACATTCAGTACTTC.

CDR3 nucleotide sequence: TGTGCCAGCAGCGTAGTCGGGAGCTCCTACAATGAGCAGTTCTTC. This gives the protein CASSVVGSSYNEQFF. The chain employs TRBV9 and TRBJ2-1, with D perhaps matching TRBD2 (6 bases). The ends were cut back, 0 bases at V and 0 bases at J, with 7 bases in the middle. CDR1 SGDLS and CDR2 YYNGEE come from the germline V gene. CDR3 length equals 15 residues.

A few counts support this clone. The chain has TRBV9 and TRBJ1-2; D is unclear. The germline V gene has CDR1 SGDLS and CDR2 YYNGEE. The CDR3 is made up of 15 amino acids. Deletions cut 2 bases from V and 5 bases from J, with 16 bases between. The CDR3 nucleotides are TGTGCCAGCAGCGTCGGGTGGGGTAGGGAGTATGGCTACACCTTC. Protein sequence: CASSVGWGREYGYTF.

Details on this clone: An end of the junction differs from the germline gene, which may be a read error. The chain recombines TRBV5-4 with TRBJ1-1; 9 bases map to TRBD1. Germline V lookup: CDR1 SGHNT, CDR2 YYREEE (reference sequence). This CDR3 has 12 residues. CDR3 sequence (DNA): TGTGCCAGCAGCGGGGACAGGGCTGAGGCTTTCTTT. This encodes CASSGDRAEAFF. Full variable domain (rest looked up from reference TRBV5-4 and TRBJ1-1): ETGVTQSPTHLIKTRGQQVTLRCSSQSGHNTVSWYQQALGQGPQFIFQYYREEENGRGNFPPRFSGLQFPNYSSELNVNALELDDSALYLCASSGDRAEAFFGQGTRLTVV.

This chain joins TRBV27 and TRBJ1-5; no clear D. The CDR3 spans 16 residues. Germline V lookup: CDR1 MNHEY, CDR2 SMNVEV (reference sequence). V was pared by 2 bases and J by 7 bases, with 18 bases between. DNA of the CDR3: TGTGCCAGCAGTTTAAAGGCAGGAGGAGTGGGCCAGCCCCAGCATTTT. This gives the protein CASSLKAGGVGQPQHF.

The V gene is TRBV15, the J gene TRBJ2-5; the D gene is possibly TRBD2 (6 bases). Trimming shortened V by 1 base and J by 2 bases, and 11 bases separated the two germline ends. This CDR3 has 15 residues. The V gene's germline CDR1 is LNHNV and CDR2 YYDKDF (reference sequence). CDR3 region: CATSRAGGIQETQYF. The CDR3 DNA is TGTGCCACCAGCAGAGCTGGGGGGATACAAGAGACCCAGTACTTC.

The chain joins TRBV30 to TRBJ2-7; D perhaps matches TRBD1 (6 bases). Trimming removed 4 bases at V and 7 bases at J, with 20 bases between. CDR3 length: 14 amino acids. The V gene's germline CDR1 is GTSNPN and CDR2 SVGIG (reference sequence). The CDR3 nucleotides read TGTGCCTGGAATGTGGCAGGGGTAGCGAGGGAGCAGTACTTC. It is translated as CAWNVAGVAREQYF.

For this clone: Compared with germline, one end of the junction differs, possibly owing to a read error. The V call is TRBV29-1, the J call TRBJ1-4; D gene uncertain. Germline CDR1 reads SQVTM; CDR2 reads ANQGSEA. CDR3 length: 14 residues. For the CDR3, the DNA is TGCAGCGTTGAACTAAGACCAACTAACGAAAAACTGTTTTTT. Residues: CSVELRPTNEKLFF.

The V gene is TRBV27, the J gene TRBJ1-1; D is possibly TRBD1 (5 bases). Deletions cut 6 bases from V and 1 base from J, with 12 bases between. The CDR3 consists of 14 residues. Germline CDR1 reads MNHEY; CDR2 reads SMNVEV (reference sequence). The CDR3 sequence is CASSETAWNTEAFF. For the CDR3, the DNA is TGTGCCAGCAGCGAGACAGCCTGGAACACTGAAGCTTTCTTT.

The chain is built from TRBV6-5 and TRBJ1-5; D not certain. Germline CDR1 and CDR2: MNHEY and SVGAGI. V lost 5 bases to trimming and J lost 1 base, with 9 bases between them. This CDR3 has 14 amino acids. CDR3 loop: CASSSRGSNQPQHF. The CDR3, as DNA: TGTGCCAGCAGTAGCAGAGGGAGCAATCAGCCCCAGCATTTT.

The chain uses TRBV6-1 and TRBJ1-1, with TRBD1 matching over 8 bases. This CDR3 region has 12 residues. V lost 10 bases to trimming and J lost 4 bases; unmatched junction nucleotides: 5. From germline, CDR1 is MNHNS and CDR2 SASEGT. Written as DNA, the CDR3 is TGTGCCACGGGGGACAGGCTCACTGAAGCTTTCTTT. This encodes CATGDRLTEAFF.

The V and J genes are TRBV28 and TRBJ1-1, with a tentative D call TRBD1 (6 bases). Deletions cut 6 bases from V and 6 bases from J, with 11 bases between. Germline V CDR1 and CDR2: MDHEN, SYDVKM. This CDR3 comprises 12 residues. The chain's CDR3 is CASRPGQSEAFF. CDR3 DNA: TGTGCCAGCAGACCCGGACAGTCTGAAGCTTTCTTT. Full variable domain (outside the CDR3, taken from reference TRBV28 and TRBJ1-1): DVKVTQSSRYLVKRTGEKVFLECVQDMDHENMFWYRQDPGLGLRLIYFSYDVKMKEKGDIPEGYSVSREKKERFSLILESASTNQTSMYLCASRPGQSEAFFGQGTRLTVV.

The chain carries TRBV19 and TRBJ1-2, with 10 positions matching TRBD1. Per the germline V gene, CDR1 is LNHDA and CDR2 is SQIVND (reference sequence). The CDR3 has 14 residues. V was pared by 3 bases and J by 10 bases, with 8 bases of the junction left unmatched. CDR3 sequence (DNA): TGTGCCAGTAGTATGTGGGACAGGGGAATGTTCTACACCTTC. Translation gives CASSMWDRGMFYTF.

The chain combines TRBV29-1 with TRBJ2-1; TRBD1 matches 10 bases. The CDR3 consists of 15 residues. In germline, CDR1 is SQVTM, CDR2 ANQGSEA. The ends lost 3 bases at V and 3 bases at J; junction bases unmatched: 5. The CDR3 spells CSVDGDRGSYNEQFF. The CDR3, as DNA: TGCAGCGTTGACGGGGACAGGGGAAGCTACAATGAGCAGTTCTTC.

The rearrangement joins TRBV11-3 to TRBJ1-1, with 11 bases aligning to TRBD1. V was pared by 3 bases and J by 4 bases, with 4 bases of the junction left unmatched. This CDR3 is built from 15 residues. CDR1 and CDR2 (germline): SGHNT, YENEEA. CDR3 nucleotides: TGTGCCAGCAGCTTTAGGACAGGGGGCCGCACTGAAGCTTTCTTT. Protein sequence: CASSFRTGGRTEAFF.